The 31 T cell receptor beta chains presented below share a single source sample, sequenced in a study of blood T cell repertoires in COVID-19. The assay was immunoSEQ multiplex PCR, and TCRdb's table has in-frame clones only and misses some. The sample includes under 300,000 clones, about 88% of them seen just once. The material sequenced was PBMCs or T cells enriched from blood (not recorded which). The receptors derive from a woman between 45 and 65 years old who had recovered from COVID-19.

The V gene is TRBV6-6, the J gene TRBJ2-6; D is possibly TRBD2 (7 bases). Germline V gives CDR1 MNHNY, CDR2 SVGAGI (reference sequence). The CDR3 sequence is 16 residues long. V was pared by 2 bases and J by 2 bases, with 10 bases between. DNA for the CDR3: TGTGCCAGCAGTTACGGGGGGGGCGCTGGGGCCAACGTCCTGACTTTC. It yields the protein CASSYGGGAGANVLTF.

As concerns this clone: This CDR3 is also generated by other DNA sequences in the sample. The rearrangement uses TRBV28 and TRBJ2-2; no clear D. Trimming shortened V by 3 bases and J by 1 base, and 3 bases separated the two germline ends. CDR1 is MDHEN, CDR2 SYDVKM, per germline. The CDR3 loop spans 13 amino acids. CDR3 nucleotides: TGTGCCAGCAGTTTTCGGAACACCGGGGAGCTGTTTTTT. As protein: CASSFRNTGELFF.

CDR3 amino acids: CASSLTPTSAHGELFF. In nucleotides, the CDR3 is TGTGCCAGCAGCCTAACCCCCACTAGCGCACACGGGGAGCTGTTTTTT. The chain joins TRBV7-2 to TRBJ2-2; 7 nucleotides match TRBD2. The CDR3 runs 16 residues. Germline loops: CDR1 SGHTA, CDR2 FQGNSA. V trimming: 5 bases; J trimming: 7 bases; junction bases outside the gene matches: 13. Full variable domain (missing parts from reference TRBV7-2 and TRBJ2-2): GAGVSQSPSNKVTEKGKDVELRCDPISGHTALYWYRQSLGQGLEFLIYFQGNSAPDKSGLPSDRFSAERTGGSVSTLTIQRTQQEDSAVYLCASSLTPTSAHGELFFGEGSRLTVL.

The chain is built from TRBV7-2 and TRBJ1-2; TRBD1 aligns across 9 bases. With 2 bases clipped from V and 8 bases from J, the junction kept 21 bases outside the gene matches. The CDR3 runs 19 residues. Germline V gene sequence: CDR1 SGHTA, CDR2 FQGNSA. The CDR3 coding sequence is TGTGCCAGCAGCTTAAGGGCTGGCCGTGACAGGGGGGTTATGAGCGGCTACACCTTC. As protein: CASSLRAGRDRGVMSGYTF.

This clone was observed a single time. The J gene is TRBJ2-3, the V gene TRBV6-2 or TRBV6-3; 15 bases line up with TRBD2. CDR1 and CDR2 from the germline V gene are MNHEY and SVGEGT. After removal of 6 bases from V and 5 bases from J, the junction contained 6 bases not matched to a gene. CDR3 length: 16 residues. The CDR3 reads CASSPGLAGGVDTQYF. CDR3 nucleotide sequence: TGTGCCAGCAGCCCAGGACTAGCGGGGGGGGTAGATACGCAGTATTTT.

This chain links TRBV28 with TRBJ2-1; D not resolved. Germline assignment: CDR1 MDHEN and CDR2 SYDVKM. The ends were cut back, 3 bases at V and 2 bases at J, with 17 bases in the middle. This CDR3 is built from 17 residues. The CDR3 loop is CASSFSVVLIAYNEQFF. CDR3 DNA sequence: TGTGCCAGCAGTTTCTCGGTCGTACTAATTGCCTACAATGAGCAGTTCTTC.

The V call is TRBV27, the J call TRBJ2-2, with 14 nucleotides matching TRBD2. The CDR3 runs 18 residues. CDR1 is MNHEY and CDR2 is SMNVEV in the germline V gene (reference sequence). Trimming cost V 6 bases and J 5 bases; bases outside gene matches: 11. Here the CDR3 reads CASRRMGLAGVATGELFF. The CDR3 bases are TGTGCCAGCAGAAGAATGGGACTAGCGGGAGTCGCGACCGGGGAGCTGTTTTTT.

This clone was counted once. The chain combines TRBV4-2 with TRBJ1-4; D unclear. Trimming removed 5 bases at V and 12 bases at J, with 16 bases between. The CDR3 is 13 amino acids. Germline-derived CDR1 and CDR2 are LGHNA and YNFKEQ. This chain's CDR3 is CASSNHRVPELFF. In nucleotides, the CDR3 is TGTGCCAGCAGCAACCACCGGGTCCCGGAACTGTTTTTT.

The chain is built from TRBV11-2 and TRBJ2-7; perhaps TRBD1 as D (6 bases). V gave up 3 bases and J gave up 6 bases, with 12 bases separating them. Germline values: CDR1 SGHAT, CDR2 FQNNGV. This CDR3 region has 13 residues. CDR3: CASSFEVGGEQYF. The CDR3 nucleotides are TGTGCCAGCAGCTTCGAGGTAGGGGGCGAGCAGTACTTC.

The gene calls are TRBV9 and TRBJ1-6; TRBD1 agrees at 10 bases. The J segment lost 11 bases and the V segment lost 2 bases, leaving 7 bases of the junction unmatched. Germline CDR1 is SGDLS and CDR2 is YYNGEE. The CDR3 covers 15 residues. The CDR3: CASSVSGTGAPPLHF. The DNA for the CDR3 is TGTGCCAGCAGCGTCTCCGGGACAGGGGCTCCACCCCTCCACTTT.

V gene TRBV3-1 (or the pseudogene TRBV3-2) combines with J gene TRBJ2-7, with 11 positions matching TRBD2. In germline, CDR1 is LGHDT, CDR2 YNNKEL (reference sequence). Germline trimming cut 3 bases from V and 0 bases from J; bases unmatched to any gene: 7. This CDR3 has 17 residues. The CDR3 DNA follows: TGTGCCAGCAGCCAGGGGACTAGCGGCGCAAGCTCCTACGAGCAGTACTTC. Its translation is CASSQGTSGASSYEQYF.

The chain carries TRBV5-1 and TRBJ1-2, with D perhaps TRBD1 (5 bases). The V and J ends lost 3 bases and 8 bases respectively, with 20 bases between them. From germline, CDR1 is SGHRS and CDR2 YFSETQ. The CDR3 has 15 amino acids. The CDR3: CASSSGPLRAGGYTF. CDR3 nucleotide sequence: TGCGCCAGCAGCTCGGGACCACTCAGGGCGGGAGGCTACACCTTC. Based on the CDR3 plus reference TRBV5-1 and TRBJ1-2, the full variable domain is KAGVTQTPRYLIKTRGQQVTLSCSPISGHRSVSWYQQTPGQGLQFLFEYFSETQRNKGNFPGRFSGRQFSNSRSEMNVSTLELGDSALYLCASSSGPLRAGGYTFGSGTRLTVV.

This chain uses TRBV28 with TRBJ1-5; TRBD1 aligns across 7 bases. Trimming removed 4 bases from V and 4 bases from J; junction bases left unmatched: 7. Germline-derived CDR1 and CDR2 are MDHEN and SYDVKM. The CDR3 runs to 15 residues. Written as DNA, the CDR3 is TGTGCCAGCAGTTCCCGGGACAGCCGGAATCAGCCCCAGCATTTT. Protein product: CASSSRDSRNQPQHF.

J is TRBJ1-2 and V is TRBV10-3; a weak D match, TRBD1 (6 bases). CDR1 is ENHRY, CDR2 SYGVKD, per germline. The CDR3 is 14 amino acids. V shed 10 bases and J shed 0 bases, with 15 bases lying between them. As DNA, the CDR3 is TGTGCCACCACCCCGGACAGCTCTAACTATGGCTACACCTTC. Its translation: CATTPDSSNYGYTF.

This chain connects TRBV19 to TRBJ1-1; 9 bases match TRBD1. The V segment lost 4 bases and the J segment 3 bases; nucleotides outside the gene matches: 9. Germline loops: CDR1 LNHDA, CDR2 SQIVND (reference sequence). The CDR3 is 16 residues long. In DNA form, the CDR3 reads TGTGCCAGTAGTACCCGCCTGGGACAGGGAGACACTGAAGCTTTCTTT. It codes for CASSTRLGQGDTEAFF.

The rearrangement links TRBV18 to TRBJ1-2; tentatively, D is TRBD1 (5 bases). V was clipped by 2 bases and J by 6 bases, with 7 bases between them. Germline CDR1 reads KGHSH; CDR2 reads LQKENI. The CDR3 extends over 12 amino acids. CDR3 in amino acids: CASSPEGDGYTF. As DNA, the CDR3 is TGTGCCAGCTCACCAGAAGGGGATGGCTACACCTTC.

The chain is built from TRBV19 and TRBJ1-2; 7 bases line up with TRBD1. Trimming took 8 bases from V and 3 from J; bases not matched to a gene: 6. CDR1 and CDR2 from the germline V gene are LNHDA and SQIVND (reference sequence). The CDR3 runs 13 residues. The CDR3 here is CASSQGLHYGYTF. CDR3 in DNA: TGTGCCAGTTCACAGGGGCTTCACTATGGCTACACCTTC.

In its sample, this clone was seen once. The chain couples TRBV5-5 to TRBJ1-5, with D possibly TRBD1 on 5 matching bases. The CDR3 consists of 15 residues. Germline V lookup: CDR1 SGHKS, CDR2 YYEKEE (reference sequence). Deletions cut 4 bases from V and 2 bases from J, with 13 bases between. CDR3 region: CASSPDGGGNQPQHF. The CDR3 DNA reads as TGTGCCAGCAGCCCCGACGGGGGGGGCAATCAGCCCCAGCATTTT. The full variable domain, rest sourced from reference TRBV5-5 and TRBJ1-5, is DAGVTQSPTHLIKTRGQQVTLRCSPISGHKSVSWYQQVLGQGPQFIFQYYEKEERGRGNFPDRFSARQFPNYSSELNVNALLLGDSALYLCASSPDGGGNQPQHFGDGTRLSIL.

V is TRBV9 and J is TRBJ2-5; 9 bases match TRBD2. Trimming removed 0 bases from V and 4 bases from J; junction bases left unmatched: 7. CDR1 is SGDLS and CDR2 is YYNGEE in the germline V gene. This CDR3 has 16 residues. CDR3 protein: CASSVEVSGSLETQYF. The CDR3 nucleotides read TGTGCCAGCAGCGTAGAGGTTAGCGGGAGCTTAGAGACCCAGTACTTC.

The chain joins TRBV7-2 to TRBJ2-2; D may be TRBD1 (6 bases). The germline V and J ends were trimmed by 5 bases and 4 bases, with 17 bases remaining between them. Germline values: CDR1 SGHTA, CDR2 FQGNSA. The CDR3 contains 16 residues. The CDR3 region is CASSPGTTISTGELFF. The CDR3 bases are TGTGCCAGCAGCCCGGGGACAACCATAAGCACCGGGGAGCTGTTTTTT.

The chain carries TRBV6-5 and TRBJ1-4; D is perhaps TRBD1 (6 bases). V dropped 2 bases and J dropped 6 bases, with 16 bases sitting between them. The CDR3 extends over 16 amino acids. CDR1 and CDR2 (germline): MNHEY, SVGAGI. CDR3 DNA: TGTGCCAGCAGTTACGCCTACAGGGCAGGAGATGAAAAACTGTTTTTT. Protein sequence: CASSYAYRAGDEKLFF.

This rearrangement joins TRBV20-1 to TRBJ2-7; D may be TRBD1 (5 bases). V was clipped by 3 bases and J by 6 bases, with 15 bases between them. Germline V gene data show CDR1 as DFQATT and CDR2 as SNEGSKA (reference sequence). The CDR3 has 13 amino acids. CDR3 in DNA: TGCAGTGCTAGTGGGCAGGGTAAGCGCGAGCAGTACTTC. Translation: CSASGQGKREQYF.

This chain links TRBV7-2 with TRBJ2-1, with 7 bases matching TRBD2. CDR3 length equals 13 residues. Trimming at V came to 5 bases and at J to 6 bases, leaving 4 bases not matched to a gene. CDR1 is SGHTA and CDR2 is FQGNSA in the germline V gene. DNA of the CDR3: TGTGCCAGCAGCCCCCGGACTAGCAATGAGCAGTTCTTC. Protein product: CASSPRTSNEQFF.

The CDR3 coding sequence is TGTGCCAGCAGTGATGAGAAGATGAACACTGAAGCTTTCTTT. It translates to CASSDEKMNTEAFF. The chain links TRBV2 to TRBJ1-1; D not certain. V lost 3 bases, J lost 0 bases, and 8 bases lay in between. Germline assignment: CDR1 SNHLY and CDR2 FYNNEI. This CDR3 region has 14 residues.

The chain recombines TRBV12-3 or TRBV12-4 with TRBJ2-1, with D possibly TRBD2 on 5 matching bases. This CDR3 is 12 amino acids long. The germline V and J ends were trimmed by 5 bases and 15 bases, with 17 bases remaining between them. The CDR3 nucleotides are TGTGCCAGCAGTCCCCAATTGGGAGCACGGTTCTTC. This translates into CASSPQLGARFF.

This clone was seen just once. The V call is TRBV7-9, the J call TRBJ1-6; 9 bases are a match to TRBD1. The CDR3 sequence is 15 residues long. The trim removed 7 bases at V and 6 bases at J, leaving 7 bases unmatched. CDR1 is SEHNR and CDR2 is FQNEAQ in the germline V gene (reference sequence). The CDR3 DNA reads TGTGCCAGCACCCGGGGGACAGGGTTTAATTCACCCCTCCACTTT. Encoded protein: CASTRGTGFNSPLHF.

The rearrangement joins TRBV4-1 to TRBJ1-1; D may be TRBD1 (5 bases). Looked up from germline, CDR1 is MGHRA and CDR2 is YSYEKL. Trimming removed 2 bases from V and 6 bases from J, with 16 bases in between. This CDR3 comprises 15 residues. CDR3 in amino acids: CASSQTGLRRAEAFF. In DNA, the CDR3 is TGCGCCAGCAGCCAAACGGGACTCCGGAGGGCTGAAGCTTTCTTT.

The genes are TRBV11-3 and TRBJ2-5, with TRBD2 matching over 8 bases. This CDR3 region has 16 residues. From germline, CDR1 is SGHNT and CDR2 YENEEA. J gave up 5 bases and V 2 bases, and 10 bases lay outside the gene matches. The DNA for the CDR3 is TGTGCCAGCAGCTTATCTCTCCCGGGAGGGCAGGAGACCCAGTACTTC. It is translated as CASSLSLPGGQETQYF.

This chain links TRBV3-1 (or the pseudogene TRBV3-2) with TRBJ1-4; D is possibly TRBD1 (5 bases). Germline V gene data show CDR1 as LGHDT and CDR2 as YNNKEL (reference sequence). The CDR3 is made up of 14 amino acids. The germline V and J ends were trimmed by 1 base and 8 bases, with 11 bases remaining between them. In DNA, the CDR3 is TGTGCCAGCAGCCAAGCAGGGTTAGGGGAAAAACTGTTTTTT. This gives the protein CASSQAGLGEKLFF.

The CDR3 protein is CAISESKGTSQSNEQFF. The CDR3 bases are TGTGCCATCAGTGAGTCGAAAGGGACTAGTCAGTCCAATGAGCAGTTCTTC. The chain couples TRBV10-3 to TRBJ2-1; 8 positions match TRBD2. This CDR3 has 17 amino acids. CDR1 is ENHRY and CDR2 is SYGVKD in the germline V gene. The trim removed 0 bases at V and 6 bases at J, leaving 10 bases unmatched.

This rearrangement joins TRBV10-1 to TRBJ2-1; maybe TRBD1 (7 bases). CDR1 is WNHNN and CDR2 is SYGVQD in the germline V gene (reference sequence). V dropped 6 bases and J dropped 4 bases, with 16 bases sitting between them. The CDR3 contains 15 residues. The CDR3 bases are TGCGCCAGCAGCCCGGGCAGGGGGGCTTACAATGAGCAGTTCTTC. Protein product: CASSPGRGAYNEQFF.